This T cell receptor beta chain was observed in a study of radiotherapy plus CTLA-4 blockade in lung cancer. The wider study: Disease control was seen in about 30% of patients, objective responses in 18%.

The V gene's germline CDR1 is SGHRS and CDR2 YFSETQ. CDR3 length equals 15 residues. V was pared by 6 bases and J by 0 bases, with 13 bases between. Study-wide findings and caveats: Early blood T cell clone dynamics reportedly forecast response best, with interferon-beta. Following radiotherapy plus ipilimumab, tumor-derived TCR clones expanded in the blood.

Here immunoSEQ multiplex PCR was the method, and the copy in TCRdb shows in-frame clones only, minus some. The sample holds 40,000 to 45,000 clones, 75% seen once. As concerns this clone: No antigen is known for it.

Focal radiation plus CTLA-4 blockade with ipilimumab was given to patients with chemo-refractory metastatic non-small-cell lung cancer. The clonotype was recovered from a human donor with non-small cell lung cancer who had stable disease on radiotherapy plus ipilimumab. The sample consisted of peripheral blood, taken from a patient treated with radiotherapy plus ipilimumab. The V gene is TRBV5-1, the J gene TRBJ2-1, with D perhaps matching TRBD2 (6 bases). CDR3 loop: CASNIGGSSYNEQFF. The DNA for the CDR3 is TGCGCCAGCAATATTGGGGGGAGCTCCTACAATGAGCAGTTCTTC.